A selection of T cell receptor beta chains follows, all from one sample in a study of T cell responses to AZD1222 COVID-19 vaccine. Generated by immunoSEQ multiplex PCR, the TCRdb table keeps only in-frame clones and is missing some. The table shows 110,000 or so clones, with around 88% occurring only once. This specimen consisted of peripheral blood, obtained 28 days after the second AZD1222 dose. The receptor set was obtained from an adult who received the AZD1222 COVID-19 vaccine. Both conserved end residues are part of each CDR3. The D gene is left open where the match is weak. Size is stated for part of the rows, as once, few or many counts, or as a class when the clone is expanded.

-	TRBV19	-	TRBJ1-2	CASSPREGSRFGGYTF	TGTGCCAGTAGTCCCCGAGAGGGAAGTCGGTTTGGGGGCTACACCTTC
-	TRBV6-2/TRBV6-3	-	TRBJ1-2	CASSQEGYGYTF	TGTGCCAGCAGTCAAGAGGGGTATGGCTACACCTTC
-	TRBV18	-	TRBJ1-2	CASSPIQGGEGYTF	TGTGCCAGCTCACCAATCCAGGGAGGAGAAGGCTACACCTTC
-	TRBV2	-	TRBJ1-1	CASSAMVGTEAFF	TGTGCCAGCAGTGCGATGGTGGGCACTGAAGCTTTCTTT
-	TRBV28	-	TRBJ1-1	CASSLMGPVTTEAFF	TGTGCCAGCAGCCTCATGGGCCCGGTTACCACTGAAGCTTTCTTT
-	TRBV4-2	-	TRBJ2-7	CASSQDTDSYEQYF	TGTGCCAGCAGCCAAGATACGGACTCCTACGAGCAGTACTTC
-	TRBV10-1	-	TRBJ2-1	CASTLRGHRFSVGQFF	TGCGCCAGCACCCTACGGGGACATAGATTTTCAGTTGGGCAGTTCTTC
few	TRBV3-1/TRBV3-2	TRBD1	TRBJ1-1	CASSPRGRDTEAFF	TGTGCCAGCAGCCCCAGGGGGCGGGACACTGAAGCTTTCTTT
-	TRBV9	TRBD1	TRBJ2-5	CASSVVGTGIQETQYF	TGTGCCAGCAGCGTAGTAGGGACAGGGATCCAAGAGACCCAGTACTTC
-	TRBV4-2	TRBD1	TRBJ1-6	CASSQDSGQGGSPLHF	TGTGCCAGCAGCCAAGATTCGGGACAGGGAGGTTCACCCCTCCACTTT
once	TRBV11-2	-	TRBJ2-7	CASSQVGFEQYF	TGTGCCAGCAGCCAGGTGGGGTTCGAGCAGTACTTC
-	TRBV27	-	TRBJ1-5	CASSLRQTNQPQHF	TGTGCCAGCAGTTTGCGGCAGACCAATCAGCCCCAGCATTTT
-	TRBV9	TRBD1	TRBJ2-7	CASSERDSDYYEQYF	TGTGCCAGCAGCGAAAGGGACAGCGACTACTACGAGCAGTACTTC
-	TRBV7-2	-	TRBJ2-5	CASSWGQETQYF	TGTGCCAGCAGCTGGGGTCAAGAGACCCAGTACTTC
-	TRBV9	-	TRBJ2-1	CASSGRDGGFGEQFF	TGTGCCAGCAGCGGCCGGGACGGAGGCTTCGGGGAGCAGTTCTTC
-	TRBV3-1/TRBV3-2	-	TRBJ1-1	CASSQVRGTEAFF	TGTGCCAGCAGCCAAGTACGAGGGACTGAAGCTTTCTTT
-	TRBV23-1	TRBD1	TRBJ1-5	CASSQSRVGQGNQPQHF	TGCGCCAGCAGTCAATCCCGCGTAGGACAGGGTAATCAGCCCCAGCATTTT
-	TRBV15	-	TRBJ1-3	CATSRVGISGNTIYF	TGTGCCACCAGCAGAGTTGGAATCTCTGGAAACACCATATATTTT
-	TRBV7-2	TRBD1	TRBJ1-6	CASSPGQGISTNSPLHF	TGTGCCAGCAGCCCGGGACAGGGGATCTCTACTAATTCACCCCTCCACTTT
few	TRBV18	TRBD1	TRBJ2-4	CASSRTGAGAKNIQYF	TGTGCCAGCTCCCGCACAGGGGCAGGCGCCAAAAACATTCAGTACTTC
-	TRBV12-5	-	TRBJ2-1	CASGLSNSYNEQFF	TGTGCTAGTGGTTTGAGTAACTCCTACAATGAGCAGTTCTTC
few	TRBV6-5	TRBD1	TRBJ1-2	CASSPGQMNYGYTF	TGTGCCAGCAGTCCGGGACAGATGAACTATGGCTACACCTTC
once	TRBV5-1	TRBD1	TRBJ1-2	CASSIGQETYGYTF	TGCGCCAGCAGCATCGGACAGGAAACCTATGGCTACACCTTC
-	TRBV12-3/TRBV12-4	-	TRBJ1-2	CASSLGERYGYTF	TGTGCCAGCAGTTTGGGGGAGCGCTATGGCTACACCTTC
-	TRBV27	-	TRBJ1-1	CASSLWGSTEAFF	TGTGCCAGCAGTTTATGGGGCAGCACTGAAGCTTTCTTT
-	TRBV6-1	TRBD1	TRBJ1-1	CASSEGQGATEAFF	TGTGCCAGCAGTGAGGGACAGGGAGCGACTGAAGCTTTCTTT
-	TRBV10-3	TRBD1	TRBJ1-6	CAISPRGEPYNSPLHF	TGTGCCATCAGCCCCAGGGGGGAACCCTATAATTCACCCCTCCACTTT
-	TRBV23-1	-	TRBJ1-1	CASSRSPVHSNTEAFF	TGCGCCAGCAGTCGGTCACCGGTCCACTCGAACACTGAAGCTTTCTTT
large	TRBV7-2	-	TRBJ1-3	CASSPIWGGLASGNTIYF	TGTGCCAGCAGCCCCATTTGGGGGGGCTTGGCCTCTGGAAACACCATATATTTT
-	TRBV3-1/TRBV3-2	-	TRBJ1-2	CASSQDNANYGYTF	TGTGCCAGCAGCCAAGATAACGCCAACTATGGCTACACCTTC
-	TRBV10-3	-	TRBJ2-1	CAISELAEYYNEQFF	TGTGCCATCAGTGAATTGGCGGAGTACTACAATGAGCAGTTCTTC
-	TRBV5-1	-	TRBJ2-1	CASSSGPNYEQFF	TGCGCCAGCAGCTCCGGGCCGAACTATGAGCAGTTCTTC
-	TRBV6-4	-	TRBJ2-7	CASTLIYEQYF	TGTGCCAGCACTCTTATCTACGAGCAGTACTTC
once	TRBV29-1	-	TRBJ1-2	CSVESGNNYGYTF	TGCAGCGTCGAGTCAGGGAATAACTATGGCTACACCTTC
-	TRBV6-6	-	TRBJ1-1	CASSTQGGKNTEAFF	TGTGCCAGCAGTACACAGGGAGGGAAGAACACTGAAGCTTTCTTT
-	TRBV7-2	-	TRBJ2-6	CASSETSGANVLTF	TGTGCCAGCAGCGAGACCTCTGGGGCCAACGTCCTGACTTTC
-	TRBV5-4	-	TRBJ1-5	CASSPDSTFGDYQPQHF	TGTGCCAGCAGTCCAGACTCGACCTTCGGGGATTATCAGCCCCAGCATTTT
-	TRBV6-6	-	TRBJ1-1	CATNMQDNTEAFF	TGTGCCACCAACATGCAAGATAACACTGAAGCTTTCTTT
-	TRBV2	-	TRBJ2-7	CASSEGGSEQYF	TGTGCCAGCAGTGAGGGGGGATCCGAGCAGTACTTC
few	TRBV10-3	TRBD1	TRBJ1-1	CASVSQGEAFF	TGTGCCAGCGTATCACAGGGGGAAGCTTTCTTT
-	TRBV4-3	TRBD1	TRBJ1-1	CASSQGRTGGKNTEAFF	TGCGCCAGCAGCCAGGGCCGGACAGGGGGTAAGAACACTGAAGCTTTCTTT
-	TRBV3-1/TRBV3-2	-	TRBJ1-6	CASSPPNGNSPLHF	TGTGCCAGCAGCCCCCCAAACGGCAATTCACCCCTCCACTTT
once	TRBV19	TRBD2	TRBJ2-5	CASSPVSGGETQYF	TGTGCCAGTTCCCCGGTTAGCGGGGGAGAGACCCAGTACTTC
-	TRBV11-3	-	TRBJ2-7	CASSPEGGSSTYEQYF	TGTGCCAGCAGCCCAGAGGGTGGCTCTTCGACCTACGAGCAGTACTTC
-	TRBV4-3	TRBD1	TRBJ2-3	CASSQITGATDTQYF	TGCGCCAGCAGCCAGATAACAGGGGCCACAGATACGCAGTATTTT
once	TRBV5-8	-	TRBJ2-1	CASSPLLREQFF	TGTGCCAGCAGCCCACTCCTTAGGGAGCAGTTCTTC
-	TRBV19	-	TRBJ1-4	CASSQDGGPTNEKLFF	TGTGCCAGTAGTCAGGATGGAGGTCCCACTAATGAAAAACTGTTTTTT
few	TRBV9	-	TRBJ1-1	CASSVSPLMNTEAFF	TGTGCCAGCAGCGTATCCCCATTAATGAACACTGAAGCTTTCTTT
-	TRBV28	-	TRBJ1-5	CASRPGAVGQPQHF	TGTGCCAGCAGGCCGGGAGCGGTTGGTCAGCCCCAGCATTTT
once	TRBV6-4	TRBD2	TRBJ2-3	CASSDSAGGQTDTQYF	TGTGCCAGCAGTGACTCAGCGGGGGGGCAGACAGATACGCAGTATTTT
-	TRBV28	-	TRBJ2-2	CASSLILQGYTGELFF	TGTGCCAGCAGTTTGATTTTGCAGGGCTACACCGGGGAGCTGTTTTTT
-	TRBV25-1	TRBD1	TRBJ1-2	CASSELTGDGYTF	TGTGCCAGCAGTGAACTCACAGGGGATGGCTACACCTTC
-	TRBV15	TRBD1	TRBJ1-5	CATSRGTGERQPQHF	TGTGCCACCAGCAGAGGAACAGGGGAACGTCAGCCCCAGCATTTT
-	TRBV3-1/TRBV3-2	-	TRBJ2-1	CASCPGATYNEQFF	TGTGCCAGCTGCCCGGGGGCCACCTACAATGAGCAGTTCTTC
-	TRBV18	-	TRBJ2-5	CASSPPQGSRETQYF	TGTGCCAGCTCACCACCGCAGGGGTCGAGAGAGACCCAGTACTTC
-	TRBV5-4	-	TRBJ1-1	CASSYLNTEAFF	TGTGCCAGCAGCTACCTGAACACTGAAGCTTTCTTT
-	TRBV5-1	-	TRBJ1-6	CASSLQWGSNSPLHF	TGCGCCAGCAGCCTTCAATGGGGTTCTAATTCACCCCTCCACTTT